This T cell receptor beta chain was profiled in a study of TIL therapy for anti-PD-1-resistant metastatic lung cancer. Study context: Tumor harvest preceded PD-1/PD-L1 blockade, followed by nivolumab treatment. Median tumor PD-L1 proportion score was about 6.6%. By whole-exome sequencing, median non-synonymous tumor mutation burden was around 1.4 mutations per megabase. Broader study findings: The cohort had more treatment-naive, never-smoker and oncogene-addicted patients than typical.

Sequencing used immunoSEQ v3. The protocol was immunoSEQ multiplex PCR, while the TCRdb copy is restricted to in-frame clones and leaves out a portion. This sample has about 50,000 clones, with roughly 85% found just once. Described time point: pre-treatment sample, taken before nivolumab and TIL therapy. V dropped 1 base and J dropped 12; count of bases not matched to a gene: 2. Germline CDR1 is SEHNR and CDR2 is FQNEAQ (reference sequence). The CDR3 has 12 amino acids. As regards this clone: Antigen specificity is unknown.

This specimen consisted of blood, obtained at baseline. This chain connects TRBV7-9 to TRBJ2-1; 8 bases match TRBD1. The sequence came from a person aged 25-79 years with non-small cell lung cancer. DNA of the CDR3: TGTGCCAGCAGCTTAGACAGGGGGTGGCAGTTCTTC. Translated: CASSLDRGWQFF.